This TCR beta chain was sequenced for a study of cytomegalovirus exposure and HLA in healthy donors. On this clone itself: Its antigen is undetermined.

General study results and limits: Later work showed greater clonal expansion in HLA-associated TCR beta chains than in equally common others. HLA alleles showed associations with about 15,000 TCR beta sequences in a later analysis, at a 0.05 false discovery rate.

The PCR employed 60 Vbeta primers together with 13 Jbeta primers. Sequencing used immunoSEQ multiplex PCR; TCRdb keeps in-frame clones, though not all of them. Here the sample spans 140,000 to 150,000 clones, around 75% being singletons. The junction had 12 bases not matched to a gene; V was cut back by 6 bases and J by 10 bases. The CDR3 sequence is 15 residues long. From germline, CDR1 is ENHRY and CDR2 SYGVKD. The rearrangement links TRBV10-3 to TRBJ2-1; 10 positions match TRBD1. The receptor was isolated from a man aged 55 to 70 in good health and CMV-seronegative. Sequencing was carried out using PBMCs. The CDR3 spells CAIRDAGQGIEEQFF. The CDR3 DNA sequence: TGTGCCATCAGGGATGCGGGACAGGGGATCGAAGAGCAGTTCTTC.